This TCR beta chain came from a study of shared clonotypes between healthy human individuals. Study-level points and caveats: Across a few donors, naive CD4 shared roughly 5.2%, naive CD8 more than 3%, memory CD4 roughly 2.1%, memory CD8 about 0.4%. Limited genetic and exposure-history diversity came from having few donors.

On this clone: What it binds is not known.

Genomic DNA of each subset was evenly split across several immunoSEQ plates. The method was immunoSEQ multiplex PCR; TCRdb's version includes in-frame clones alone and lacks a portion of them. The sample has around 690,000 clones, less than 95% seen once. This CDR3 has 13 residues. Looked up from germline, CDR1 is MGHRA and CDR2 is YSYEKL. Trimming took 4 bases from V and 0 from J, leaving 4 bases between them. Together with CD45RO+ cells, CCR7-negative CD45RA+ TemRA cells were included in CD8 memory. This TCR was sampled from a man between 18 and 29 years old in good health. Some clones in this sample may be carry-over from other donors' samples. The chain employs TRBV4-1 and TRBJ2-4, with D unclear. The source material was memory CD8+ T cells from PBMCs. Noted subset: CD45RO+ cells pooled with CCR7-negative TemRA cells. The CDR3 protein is CASSPPAKNIQYF. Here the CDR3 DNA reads TGCGCCAGCAGCCCCCCAGCCAAAAACATTCAGTACTTC.